This passage covers 19 T cell receptor beta chains from one sample sequenced in a study of blood T cell repertoires in COVID-19. Measured with immunoSEQ multiplex PCR; TCRdb has only the in-frame clones, and not every one. The sample yields about 70,000 clones, about 80% seen once. Material: peripheral blood. Source of these receptors: a man aged 70 or older who had recovered from COVID-19.

The rearrangement joins TRBV7-6 to TRBJ1-1; D is perhaps TRBD1 (5 bases). This CDR3 has 13 amino acids. The germline V gene encodes CDR1 SGHVS and CDR2 FNYEAQ. Deletions cut 5 bases from V and 0 bases from J, with 7 bases between. The CDR3 nucleotides read TGTGCCAGCAGCCCAGGGATGAACACTGAAGCTTTCTTT. Its protein is CASSPGMNTEAFF. Together with reference TRBV7-6 and TRBJ1-1, the CDR3 gives the full variable domain: GAGVSQSPRYKVTKRGQDVALRCDPISGHVSLYWYRQALGQGPEFLTYFNYEAQQDKSGLPNDRFSAERPEGSISTLTIQRTEQRDSAMYRCASSPGMNTEAFFGQGTRLTVV.

This chain uses TRBV4-2 with TRBJ2-1; 12 bases map to TRBD2. Germline trimming cut 4 bases from V and 1 base from J; bases unmatched to any gene: 5. CDR1 and CDR2 (germline): LGHNA, YNFKEQ. This CDR3 spans 17 amino acids. The CDR3 protein is CASSPRTSGTSYNEQFF. The DNA of the CDR3 is TGTGCCAGCAGCCCCCGGACTAGCGGGACATCCTACAATGAGCAGTTCTTC.

The chain has TRBV19 and TRBJ1-6; TRBD1 matches at 7 bases. Per germline, CDR1 LNHDA and CDR2 SQIVND (reference sequence). The ends lost 6 bases at V and 10 bases at J; junction bases unmatched: 6. The CDR3 consists of 13 residues. CDR3 sequence: CASSTGVESPLHF. The DNA of the CDR3 is TGTGCCAGTAGCACAGGGGTCGAATCACCCCTCCACTTT.

This clone was counted once. The chain employs TRBV18 and TRBJ1-1; TRBD1 might be the D (5 bases). This CDR3 is built from 15 residues. The germline CDR1 and CDR2 sequences are KGHSH and LQKENI. V lost 2 bases and J lost 0, with 10 bases in between. DNA for the CDR3: TGTGCCAGCTCACCAGGGGCAAACATGAACACTGAAGCTTTCTTT. Its translation: CASSPGANMNTEAFF. The variable domain in full, with the rest retrieved from reference TRBV18 and TRBJ1-1, is NAGVMQNPRHLVRRRGQEARLRCSPMKGHSHVYWYRQLPEEGLKFMVYLQKENIIDESGMPKERFSAEFPKEGPSILRIQQVVRGDSAAYFCASSPGANMNTEAFFGQGTRLTVV.

V usage is TRBV28 and J usage is TRBJ1-5, with TRBD1 as a possible D gene (5 bases). The CDR3 runs to 14 residues. The V end lost 6 bases, the J end lost 5 bases, and 14 bases lay between the germline ends. CDR1 and CDR2 from the germline V gene are MDHEN and SYDVKM. The CDR3 protein is CASRRTLRDQPQHF. The CDR3 DNA reads as TGTGCCAGCAGACGGACGCTCAGGGATCAGCCCCAGCATTTT.

This sequence joins TRBV19 and TRBJ2-3; 8 bases are shared with TRBD2. This CDR3 contains 15 residues. CDR1 is LNHDA, CDR2 SQIVND, per germline (reference sequence). The V and J ends lost 1 base and 3 bases, in that order; junction bases with no gene match: 3. CDR3 sequence reads: CASSIAGGSTDTQYF. The CDR3 nucleotides are TGTGCCAGTAGTATAGCGGGAGGGTCGACAGATACGCAGTATTTT.

This chain links TRBV3-1 (or the pseudogene TRBV3-2) with TRBJ1-5; weak D call: TRBD1 (6 bases). Trimming stripped 0 bases from V and 1 base from J, with 7 bases between. The CDR3 extends over 15 amino acids. Germline V gene data show CDR1 as LGHDT and CDR2 as YNNKEL (reference sequence). Here the CDR3 DNA reads TGTGCCAGCAGCCAAGATGGGGGCAGCAATCAGCCCCAGCATTTT. Its translation is CASSQDGGSNQPQHF.

This chain connects TRBV19 to TRBJ2-2, with 9 bases aligning to TRBD2. This CDR3 contains 16 residues. CDR1 is LNHDA and CDR2 is SQIVND in the germline V gene (reference sequence). Trimming took 2 bases from V and 6 from J; bases not matched to a gene: 7. DNA for the CDR3: TGTGCCAGTAGTATACGGGGCGGGGGGGGAGCCGGGGAGCTGTTTTTT. Translation: CASSIRGGGGAGELFF.

This chain uses TRBV11-3 with TRBJ1-6, with 9 bases matching TRBD1. Trimming cost V 5 bases and J 8 bases; bases outside gene matches: 7. The CDR3 contains 15 residues. CDR1 and CDR2 (germline): SGHNT, YENEEA. CDR3 region: CASSQGTGPHSPLHF. CDR3 DNA sequence: TGTGCCAGCAGCCAAGGGACAGGGCCCCATTCACCCCTCCACTTT. Full variable domain (missing parts from reference TRBV11-3 and TRBJ1-6): EAGVVQSPRYKIIEKKQPVAFWCNPISGHNTLYWYLQNLGQGPELLIRYENEEAVDDSQLPKDRFSAERLKGVDSTLKIQPAELGDSAVYLCASSQGTGPHSPLHFGNGTRLTVT.

The chain uses TRBV3-1 (or the pseudogene TRBV3-2) and TRBJ2-5; D is possibly TRBD2 (5 bases). Germline CDR1 is LGHDT and CDR2 is YNNKEL (reference sequence). The CDR3 runs 17 residues. Trimming took off 0 bases at V and 0 bases at J, with 14 bases between the two ends. CDR3: CASSQDRGRPHQETQYF. For the CDR3, the DNA is TGTGCCAGCAGCCAAGATCGGGGTAGACCCCACCAAGAGACCCAGTACTTC.

To note about this clone: This CDR3 is also generated by other DNA sequences in the sample. The gene calls are TRBV3-1 (or the pseudogene TRBV3-2) and TRBJ2-7; TRBD1 aligns across 9 bases. This CDR3 has 15 amino acids. Germline values: CDR1 LGHDT, CDR2 YNNKEL (reference sequence). The junction had 9 bases not matched to a gene; V was cut back by 4 bases and J by 5 bases. CDR3 nucleotide sequence: TGTGCCAGCAGCCCCATGGGACAGGGTGGCCACGAGCAGTACTTC. Amino acid sequence: CASSPMGQGGHEQYF.

The chain has TRBV12-3 or TRBV12-4 and TRBJ1-2; D may be TRBD1 (5 bases). Trimming stripped 5 bases from V and 6 bases from J, with 13 bases between. CDR3 length: 13 amino acids. CDR3 sequence: CASSISRVDGYTF. As DNA, the CDR3 is TGTGCCAGCAGTATATCCAGGGTTGATGGCTACACCTTC.

This clone was detected only a few times. J is TRBJ1-1 and V is TRBV12-3 or TRBV12-4; D might be TRBD1 (5 bases). Trimming left V 5 bases short and J 3 bases short, with 10 bases between. This CDR3 is built from 13 residues. CDR3 loop: CASSGDRDTEAFF. The CDR3 coding sequence is TGTGCCAGCAGTGGCGACAGAGACACTGAAGCTTTCTTT.

The J gene is TRBJ2-2, the V gene TRBV5-6; possible D gene TRBD2, 5 bases. Deletions cut 0 bases from V and 9 bases from J, with 15 bases between. Looked up from germline, CDR1 is SGHDT and CDR2 is YYEEEE. CDR3 length: 15 amino acids. CDR3 sequence: CASSLGPGEQRELFF. The CDR3 DNA reads TGTGCCAGCAGCTTGGGTCCTGGGGAGCAGAGGGAGCTGTTTTTT. The variable domain in full, completed from reference TRBV5-6 and TRBJ2-2, reads DAGVTQSPTHLIKTRGQQVTLRCSPKSGHDTVSWYQQALGQGPQFIFQYYEEEERQRGNFPDRFSGHQFPNYSSELNVNALLLGDSALYLCASSLGPGEQRELFFGEGSRLTVL.

The genes are TRBV20-1 and TRBJ2-3; 8 bases are shared with TRBD1. Trimming took 3 bases from V and 2 from J; bases not matched to a gene: 16. Per the germline V gene, CDR1 is DFQATT and CDR2 is SNEGSKA (reference sequence). The CDR3 contains 18 residues. CDR3 bases: TGCAGTGCTAGTATTCAGGTTGGAGGGACAGGCTTCACAGATACGCAGTATTTT. It translates to CSASIQVGGTGFTDTQYF.

The chain has TRBV14 and TRBJ2-5, with TRBD2 matching over 9 bases. Germline V gene sequence: CDR1 SGHDN, CDR2 FVKESK. The CDR3 contains 16 residues. V shed 3 bases and J 3 bases; nucleotides not matched to a gene: 8. The chain's CDR3 is CASSHPSGGREETQYF. CDR3 in DNA: TGTGCCAGCAGCCATCCAAGCGGGGGGCGGGAAGAGACCCAGTACTTC. The full variable domain, with the rest looked up from reference TRBV14 and TRBJ2-5, is EAGVTQFPSHSVIEKGQTVTLRCDPISGHDNLYWYRRVMGKEIKFLLHFVKESKQDESGMPNNRFLAERTGGTYSTLKVQPAELEDSGVYFCASSHPSGGREETQYFGPGTRLLVL.

The count of this clone is one. The V and J genes are TRBV28 and TRBJ1-1; no clear D gene. There are 13 residues in the CDR3. V was cut by 5 bases and J by 1 base, with 8 bases left in between. CDR1 and CDR2 (germline): MDHEN, SYDVKM. The CDR3 region is CASSPNRNTEAFF. The CDR3 DNA is TGTGCCAGCAGTCCGAATAGGAACACTGAAGCTTTCTTT.

The chain recombines TRBV6-5 with TRBJ1-6, with a possible D match to TRBD1 (5 bases). The germline gives CDR1 MNHEY, CDR2 SVGAGI. CDR3 length equals 14 residues. Trimming removed 2 bases from V and 7 bases from J, with 9 bases in between. The CDR3 reads CASSYGQGNSPLHF. The CDR3 coding sequence is TGTGCCAGCAGTTACGGGCAGGGCAATTCACCCCTCCACTTT.

V and J are TRBV6-5 and TRBJ1-5; TRBD1 might be the D (5 bases). CDR1 MNHEY and CDR2 SVGAGI come from the germline V gene. This CDR3 comprises 15 residues. Deletions cut 0 bases from V and 4 bases from J, with 10 bases between. CDR3 sequence: CASSYSWGVNQPQHF. The DNA for the CDR3 is TGTGCCAGCAGTTACTCGTGGGGGGTGAATCAGCCCCAGCATTTT.